This T cell receptor (beta chain) was obtained from a study of cytomegalovirus exposure and HLA in healthy donors. Turning to the study itself: Early on, a data release was issued that held 65 million to 100 million unique TCRs from HLA-typed donors. Study conclusions and caveats: In vitro data verified three CMV-associated chains as specific for CMV antigens.

Notes on this clone: What it binds is not known.

Both 60 Vbeta primers and 13 Jbeta primers went into the PCR. Here immunoSEQ multiplex PCR was the method, and the copy in TCRdb shows in-frame clones only, minus some. The data hold more than 140,000 clones, with almost 85% observed a single time. Every donor was a healthy person donating bone marrow. Looked up from germline, CDR1 is SQVTM and CDR2 is ANQGSEA. The CDR3 has 13 amino acids. J lost 5 bases, V lost 7 bases, and 10 bases had no gene match. The sequenced sample consisted of PBMCs. This chain links TRBV29-1 with TRBJ1-1; 7 nucleotides line up with TRBD1. The sequence was obtained from a man between 18 and 35 years old in good health and CMV-seropositive. The CDR3 region has the DNA TGCAGCGCGGTAACAGGGGTCGGGACTGAAGCTTTCTTT. This codes for CSAVTGVGTEAFF.